The 31 T cell receptor beta chains below come from one sample, sequenced in a study of blood T cell repertoires in COVID-19. TCRdb's table, derived via immunoSEQ multiplex PCR, lists solely in-frame clones and lacks some. Seen here are approximately 210,000 clones, roughly 91% observed once, and the top ten hold approximately 7.3%. Material for sequencing was PBMCs or T cells enriched from blood (not recorded which). Receptors were obtained from a man aged 30 to 45 in a cohort exposed to, infected with or recovered from COVID-19 (not recorded which).

This clone was counted once. This chain uses TRBV28 with TRBJ2-7; 13 bases are shared with TRBD2. Germline V lookup: CDR1 MDHEN, CDR2 SYDVKM. The CDR3 has 18 residues. V gave up 3 bases and J gave up 5 bases; unmatched junction bases: 13. CDR3 nucleotide sequence: TGTGCCAGCAGTTTGTCTTCGACTAGCGGGAGGCGTAGAGACGAGCAGTACTTC. Amino acid sequence: CASSLSSTSGRRRDEQYF.

The chain joins TRBV7-2 to TRBJ2-7, with a tentative D call TRBD2 (5 bases). CDR3 length: 14 residues. CDR1 and CDR2 (germline): SGHTA, FQGNSA. V lost 3 bases and J lost 4, with 13 bases in between. Written as DNA, the CDR3 is TGTGCCAGCAGCTTCGGACTTATGTCATACGAGCAGTACTTC. Translated, it gives CASSFGLMSYEQYF.

The gene calls are TRBV19 and TRBJ2-3; no definite D call. CDR1 is LNHDA and CDR2 is SQIVND in the germline V gene (reference sequence). The CDR3 is 12 amino acids. Trimming removed 11 bases at V and 3 bases at J, with 12 bases between. The CDR3 DNA sequence: TGTGCCTTCTTGGCCCCAACAGATACGCAGTATTTT. Protein sequence: CAFLAPTDTQYF.

The chain joins TRBV19 to TRBJ2-5, with TRBD2 matching over 11 bases. The CDR3 loop spans 14 amino acids. V gave up 2 bases and J gave up 4 bases; unmatched junction bases: 0. Germline V gives CDR1 LNHDA, CDR2 SQIVND (reference sequence). The CDR3 protein is CASSITSGGETQYF. The CDR3 DNA reads TGTGCCAGTAGTATAACTAGCGGGGGAGAGACCCAGTACTTC. The full variable domain, its missing parts supplied by reference TRBV19 and TRBJ2-5, is DGGITQSPKYLFRKEGQNVTLSCEQNLNHDAMYWYRQDPGQGLRLIYYSQIVNDFQKGDIAEGYSVSREKKESFPLTVTSAQKNPTAFYLCASSITSGGETQYFGPGTRLLVL.

The rearrangement links TRBV9 to TRBJ1-6; D is unresolved. The V gene's germline CDR1 is SGDLS and CDR2 YYNGEE. Between the trimmed V and J ends, which lost 0 bases and 1 base, there was a span of 14 bases. CDR3 length equals 18 residues. CDR3 in amino acids: CASSVDRQAGSYNSPLHF. The DNA of the CDR3 is TGTGCCAGCAGCGTAGACCGCCAGGCTGGATCCTATAATTCACCCCTCCACTTT. Full variable domain (remainder filled in from reference TRBV9 and TRBJ1-6): DSGVTQTPKHLITATGQRVTLRCSPRSGDLSVYWYQQSLDQGLQFLIQYYNGEERAKGNILERFSAQQFPDLHSELNLSSLELGDSALYFCASSVDRQAGSYNSPLHFGNGTRLTVT.

The chain employs TRBV5-4 and TRBJ2-3; 7 nucleotides match TRBD1. The V gene end was trimmed by 1 base and the J gene end by 6 bases; junction bases not matched to a gene: 5. Germline CDR1 and CDR2: SGHNT and YYREEE (reference sequence). The CDR3 is 14 amino acids. The CDR3 nucleotides read TGTGCCAGCAGCTTGAAACAGGGGTGGGATACGCAGTATTTT. Its translation: CASSLKQGWDTQYF.

The J gene is TRBJ1-2, the V gene TRBV5-1; 7 positions match TRBD1. This CDR3 has 13 residues. Germline assignment: CDR1 SGHRS and CDR2 YFSETQ. V gave up 1 base and J gave up 6 bases; unmatched junction bases: 3. The CDR3 region is CASSLTGANGYTF. For the CDR3, the DNA is TGCGCCAGCAGCTTGACAGGGGCCAATGGCTACACCTTC.

The chain carries TRBV15 and TRBJ1-3; 8 nucleotides align to TRBD1. The germline CDR1 and CDR2 sequences are LNHNV and YYDKDF (reference sequence). This CDR3 has 15 residues. V shed 3 bases, J shed 2 bases, and the junction held 3 bases outside the gene matches. CDR3 protein: CATSSGQGPGNTIYF. CDR3 nucleotide sequence: TGTGCCACCAGCAGTGGACAGGGCCCTGGAAACACCATATATTTT.

V is TRBV4-1 and J is TRBJ2-2; 9 bases match TRBD2. The CDR3 contains 15 residues. Germline loops: CDR1 MGHRA, CDR2 YSYEKL. The V segment lost 2 bases and the J segment 7 bases; nucleotides outside the gene matches: 5. The CDR3 reads CASSQFWTSDGELFF. The CDR3 DNA follows: TGCGCCAGCAGCCAATTTTGGACTAGCGACGGGGAGCTGTTTTTT.

The V call is TRBV6-5, the J call TRBJ1-1; unclear D gene. The V gene's germline CDR1 is MNHEY and CDR2 SVGAGI. The ends were cut back, 4 bases at V and 3 bases at J, with 15 bases in the middle. The CDR3 is 15 amino acids. The CDR3 DNA reads as TGTGCCAGCAGTTCTACCCTTCTACAGCACACTGAAGCTTTCTTT. Amino acid sequence: CASSSTLLQHTEAFF.

The genes are TRBV18 and TRBJ2-5; D might be TRBD2 (6 bases). The V gene lost 3 bases and the J gene lost 3 bases, with 17 bases spanning the gap. Germline CDR1 reads KGHSH; CDR2 reads LQKENI. The CDR3 length is 16 residues. Here the CDR3 reads CASSPLSFASEETQYF. The DNA for the CDR3 is TGTGCCAGCTCACCTCTTAGTTTTGCTAGCGAAGAGACCCAGTACTTC.

This clone was found many times. The chain uses TRBV29-1 and TRBJ2-7; 12 bases are a match to TRBD1. The CDR3 has 14 residues. V was clipped by 6 bases and J by 5 bases; unmatched bases: 8. From germline, CDR1 is SQVTM and CDR2 ANQGSEA. The CDR3 region has the DNA TGCAGCGTAGACCCGGGACAGGGGGCCAACGAGCAGTACTTC. This gives the protein CSVDPGQGANEQYF.

The rearrangement links TRBV5-4 to TRBJ2-1; weak D call: TRBD1 (6 bases). Trimming took off 2 bases at V and 7 bases at J, with 10 bases between the two ends. This CDR3 spans 13 amino acids. Germline loops: CDR1 SGHNT, CDR2 YYREEE (reference sequence). The CDR3, as DNA: TGTGCCAGCAGCTTCATAGGGGGAAATGAGCAGTTCTTC. Residues: CASSFIGGNEQFF.

V usage is TRBV4-1 and J usage is TRBJ2-1; TRBD2 aligns across 8 bases. Germline CDR1 is MGHRA and CDR2 is YSYEKL. V lost 5 bases and J lost 2; bases outside the gene matches: 5. The CDR3 length is 15 residues. CDR3 amino acids: CASSDTSGPYNEQFF. The CDR3 DNA reads as TGCGCCAGCAGCGACACTAGCGGCCCCTACAATGAGCAGTTCTTC.

This clone has a handful of counts. This rearrangement joins TRBV7-3 to TRBJ1-6, with D possibly TRBD1 on 6 matching bases. V was trimmed by 0 bases and J by 7 bases, leaving 10 bases between them. Germline V CDR1 and CDR2: SGHTA, FQGTGA. This CDR3 has 15 amino acids. CDR3 loop: CASSLTATGNSPLHF. DNA of the CDR3: TGTGCCAGCAGCTTAACGGCGACAGGAAATTCACCCCTCCACTTT.

The V and J genes are TRBV29-1 and TRBJ2-7; the D gene is possibly TRBD1 (6 bases). The CDR3 is made up of 11 amino acids. CDR1 and CDR2 from the germline V gene are SQVTM and ANQGSEA. V shed 7 bases and J shed 7 bases, with 14 bases lying between them. Written as DNA, the CDR3 is TGCAGCGCAGGACGAGGGGGAGAGCAGTACTTC. Its translation is CSAGRGGEQYF.

The rearrangement joins TRBV5-1 to TRBJ2-4; D is uncertain. Looked up from germline, CDR1 is SGHRS and CDR2 is YFSETQ. Trimming took off 3 bases at V and 5 bases at J, with 9 bases between the two ends. The CDR3 is 13 residues long. CDR3 in amino acids: CASSSVIQNIQYF. In DNA, the CDR3 is TGCGCCAGCAGCTCAGTTATCCAAAACATTCAGTACTTC.

V usage is TRBV28 and J usage is TRBJ1-1; a possible D gene is TRBD1 (5 bases). Germline CDR1 reads MDHEN; CDR2 reads SYDVKM. The germline V and J ends were trimmed by 3 bases and 3 bases, with 8 bases remaining between them. The CDR3 loop spans 13 amino acids. This CDR3 is CASSLWGDTEAFF. The DNA for the CDR3 is TGTGCCAGCAGTTTGTGGGGCGACACTGAAGCTTTCTTT.

This chain links TRBV9 with TRBJ1-6; D is unclear. Germline CDR1 is SGDLS and CDR2 is YYNGEE. V gave up 0 bases and J gave up 5 bases, with 18 bases separating them. The CDR3 loop spans 18 amino acids. Here the CDR3 DNA reads TGTGCCAGCAGCGTAGAGGCAGGAGGCCTCATCGATAATTCACCCCTCCACTTT. This encodes CASSVEAGGLIDNSPLHF.

The table lists this clone with a count of one. This sequence joins TRBV7-8 and TRBJ2-7; a possible D gene is TRBD1 (5 bases). Germline CDR1 and CDR2: SGHVS and FQNEAQ. This CDR3 has 15 amino acids. The V gene lost 5 bases and the J gene lost 1 base, with 15 bases spanning the gap. This CDR3 is CASSPEWPGSYEQYF. CDR3 bases: TGTGCCAGCAGCCCCGAATGGCCAGGGTCCTACGAGCAGTACTTC. Looking up the rest from reference TRBV7-8 and TRBJ2-7 gives the full variable domain: GAGVSQSPRYKVAKRGQDVALRCDPISGHVSLFWYQQALGQGPEFLTYFQNEAQLDKSGLPSDRFFAERPEGSVSTLKIQRTQQEDSAVYLCASSPEWPGSYEQYFGPGTRLTVT.

The gene calls are TRBV7-9 and TRBJ2-4; possibly TRBD1 for D (6 bases). Per germline, CDR1 SEHNR and CDR2 FQNEAQ (reference sequence). The CDR3 totals 17 residues. Trimming pared 4 bases from V and 0 bases from J, leaving 16 bases between. CDR3 sequence: CASSSVRGGGAKNIQYF. CDR3 DNA sequence: TGTGCCAGCAGCTCCGTCAGGGGCGGTGGAGCCAAAAACATTCAGTACTTC.

This chain joins TRBV7-8 and TRBJ2-5, with D possibly being TRBD1 (6 bases). The CDR3 is 16 amino acids. V was clipped by 5 bases and J by 2 bases, with 18 bases between them. Germline V gives CDR1 SGHVS, CDR2 FQNEAQ. The CDR3 nucleotides are TGTGCCAGCAGCGTACTGGGGGCGGTACAACAAGAGACCCAGTACTTC. Its protein product is CASSVLGAVQQETQYF.

In its sample, this clone was seen once. The chain is built from TRBV7-9 and TRBJ1-4, with D tentatively TRBD1 (6 bases). CDR1 SEHNR and CDR2 FQNEAQ come from the germline V gene (reference sequence). The V and J ends lost 4 bases and 8 bases respectively, with 14 bases between them. The CDR3 extends over 14 amino acids. CDR3 in amino acids: CASSSPGGPEKLFF. CDR3 nucleotides: TGTGCCAGCAGCTCTCCGGGGGGGCCGGAAAAACTGTTTTTT.

To note about this clone: This specimen includes other DNA sequences encoding the same CDR3. The chain links TRBV27 to TRBJ2-1; TRBD2 aligns across 8 bases. The CDR3 consists of 17 residues. Germline V CDR1 and CDR2: MNHEY, SMNVEV (reference sequence). The junction had 10 bases not matched to a gene; V was cut back by 6 bases and J by 0 bases. As DNA, the CDR3 is TGTGCCAGCAGCCCCGGGGGGGGTCCAAGCTCCTACAATGAGCAGTTCTTC. It translates to CASSPGGGPSSYNEQFF.

About this clone itself: The sample carries other DNA sequences with the same CDR3. This chain uses TRBV9 with TRBJ2-7; maybe TRBD2 (6 bases). Germline CDR1 is SGDLS and CDR2 is YYNGEE. V dropped 2 bases and J dropped 2 bases, with 8 bases sitting between them. CDR3 size: 13 residues. The CDR3 bases are TGTGCCAGCAGCGTGGGACTTGCCTACGAGCAGTACTTC. This gives the protein CASSVGLAYEQYF. The variable domain in full, with the rest retrieved from reference TRBV9 and TRBJ2-7, is DSGVTQTPKHLITATGQRVTLRCSPRSGDLSVYWYQQSLDQGLQFLIQYYNGEERAKGNILERFSAQQFPDLHSELNLSSLELGDSALYFCASSVGLAYEQYFGPGTRLTVT.

The chain joins TRBV4-3 to TRBJ2-1; 10 bases match TRBD2. The germline gives CDR1 LGHNA, CDR2 YSLEER. This CDR3 is 17 amino acids long. After removal of 0 bases from V and 7 bases from J, the junction contained 9 bases not matched to a gene. The CDR3 DNA is TGCGCCAGCAGCCAAGATCTGGCTAGCGGGAGATATAATGAGCAGTTCTTC. Its translation: CASSQDLASGRYNEQFF.

The CDR3 nucleotides are TGTGCCAGCAGCTTAGAACAGGGAGCCTACAATGAGCAGTTCTTC. It specifies CASSLEQGAYNEQFF. The chain employs TRBV11-2 and TRBJ2-1, with D tentatively TRBD1 (6 bases). The germline V gene encodes CDR1 SGHAT and CDR2 FQNNGV. V was shortened by 0 bases and J by 2 bases, with 8 bases between the two germline ends. The CDR3 is made up of 15 amino acids.

The J gene is TRBJ2-7, the V gene TRBV5-5; 7 bases agree with TRBD1. The V gene end was trimmed by 2 bases and the J gene end by 7 bases; junction bases not matched to a gene: 15. This CDR3 is built from 16 residues. Germline CDR1 and CDR2: SGHKS and YYEKEE (reference sequence). The CDR3 protein is CASSLRGVGGIGEQYF. The CDR3 DNA reads as TGTGCCAGCAGCTTACGAGGGGTAGGGGGCATCGGTGAGCAGTACTTC.

The table lists this clone with a count of one. At one end the junction does not follow the germline gene, possibly because of a read error. The chain couples TRBV19 to TRBJ1-1; tentatively, D is TRBD1 (6 bases). CDR3 length equals 18 residues. Germline CDR1 and CDR2: LNHDA and SQIVND (reference sequence). The CDR3 DNA follows: TGTGCCAGTACTATACAAGGACAGTTTCTTTCCTTGAACACTGAAGCTTTCTTT. Protein: CASTIQGQFLSLNTEAFF.

The rearrangement joins TRBV2 to TRBJ2-3; a weak D match, TRBD1 (5 bases). The CDR3 runs to 15 residues. The germline V gene has CDR1 SNHLY and CDR2 FYNNEI. V was pared by 2 bases and J by 1 base, with 10 bases between. This chain's CDR3 is CASSEQGLGTDTQYF. The CDR3 nucleotides are TGTGCCAGCAGTGAACAGGGCCTGGGCACAGATACGCAGTATTTT.

Concerning this clone itself: At one of its ends the junction is not consistent with the germline gene, which may arise from a read error. The chain links TRBV19 to TRBJ2-3; tentative D call: TRBD2 (6 bases). CDR1 is LNHDA and CDR2 is SQIVND in the germline V gene (reference sequence). CDR3 size: 15 residues. CDR3 protein: CASRGSGRGTDTQYF. The CDR3 DNA is TGTGCCAGTAGGGGGTCCGGGCGGGGCACCGATACGCAGTATTTT.